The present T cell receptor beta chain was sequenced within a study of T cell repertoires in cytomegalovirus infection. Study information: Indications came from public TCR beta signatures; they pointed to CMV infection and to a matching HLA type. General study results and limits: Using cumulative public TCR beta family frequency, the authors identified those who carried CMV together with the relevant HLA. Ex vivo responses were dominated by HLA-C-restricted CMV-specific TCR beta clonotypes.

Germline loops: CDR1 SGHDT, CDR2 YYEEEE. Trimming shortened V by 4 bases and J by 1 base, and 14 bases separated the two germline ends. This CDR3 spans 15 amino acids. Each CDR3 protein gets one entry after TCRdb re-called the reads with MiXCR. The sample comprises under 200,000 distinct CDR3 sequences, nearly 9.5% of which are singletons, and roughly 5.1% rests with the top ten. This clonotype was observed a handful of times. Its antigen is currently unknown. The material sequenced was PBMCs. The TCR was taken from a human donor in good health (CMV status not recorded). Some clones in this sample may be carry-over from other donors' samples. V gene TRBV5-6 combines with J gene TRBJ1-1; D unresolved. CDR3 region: CASSPRDNWNTEAFF. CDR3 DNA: TGTGCCAGCAGCCCGCGGGATAATTGGAACACTGAAGCTTTCTTT.